Below, one TCR beta chain is given with its context. TCRdb's copy holds only in-frame clones and misses some; the assay was immunoSEQ multiplex PCR. The sample holds approximately 140,000 clones, around nine tenths seen once. This record belongs to a study of blood T cell repertoires in COVID-19. Germline CDR1 SEHNR, CDR2 FQNEAQ (reference sequence). The CDR3 extends over 15 amino acids. V shed 9 bases and J shed 1 base, with 18 bases lying between them. Input material: peripheral blood. The receptor was derived from a man aged 55 to 70 with active or convalescent COVID-19. The chain employs TRBV7-9 and TRBJ2-5, with D tentatively TRBD1 (6 bases). CDR3 sequence: CASSRSGAIQETQYF. CDR3 in DNA: TGTGCCAGTTCAAGGTCAGGGGCGATCCAAGAGACCCAGTACTTC.